Shown below are 2 T cell receptor beta chains from a single sample sequenced in a study of CD8 T cells in Susac syndrome. Random hexamers served to reverse transcribe about 0.45 to 1 ug RNA. TCRdb re-called the immunoSEQ multiplex PCR reads through MiXCR, storing one row per CDR3 protein. Found here are about 130,000 distinct CDR3 sequences, approximately 95% of them singletons; the top ten hold about 0.18%. Sequencing was done on a sample of CD8+ T cells from PBMCs. These receptors all come from a human donor with Susac syndrome.

The genes are TRBV9 and TRBJ2-6; D not resolved. The germline V gene encodes CDR1 SGDLS and CDR2 YYNGEE. Trimming cost V 3 bases and J 0 bases, with 10 bases left between them. CDR3 size: 16 residues. The CDR3 region is CASSGSDPSGANVLTF. The CDR3 DNA is TGTGCCAGCAGCGGGTCCGACCCCTCTGGGGCCAACGTCCTGACTTTC.

The chain couples TRBV15 to TRBJ2-7; D gene ambiguous. The CDR3 contains 15 residues. V gave up 7 bases and J gave up 1 base, with 17 bases separating them. Germline lookup yields CDR1 LNHNV and CDR2 YYDKDF (reference sequence). CDR3 sequence (DNA): TGTGCCACCACGCAGCCAGGAGAAGGGTCCTACGAGCAGTACTTC. Amino acid sequence: CATTQPGEGSYEQYF.